What follows describes a single T cell receptor beta chain. This clonotype appeared a few times. The clone's antigen remains unknown. Nothing much larger sits one base from this clone, and base qualities are not available. The V end gives up 4 bases and the J end 10 bases, leaving 7 bases in the junction not matched to a gene. There are 15 amino acids in the CDR3, from cysteine to phenylalanine inclusive. This entry keeps only the CDR3 DNA: 45 bases, framed from base 1. For CDR1 and CDR2, the germline V gene (reference sequence) lists LNHNV and YYDKDF. The data belong to a study of vaccination and CD4 T cells after COVID-19 (dated 2022 in TCRdb). In the study overall: Every convalescent patient had a positive nasal swab PCR test for SARS-CoV-2, with mild disease in eight to ten patients and severe disease in one. In the convalescent cohort there were six males and four females, among whom were two Hispanic individuals, seven Caucasians, two Asians and one multiracial person. Participants got two doses of the Pfizer-BioNTech BNT162b2 vaccine (n=8) or two doses of the Moderna mRNA-1273 vaccine (n=2). Post-COVID blood samples from convalescent patients were collected a median of approximately 100 days after diagnosis, with a range of about 35 to 180 days. Post-vaccine blood samples were taken a median of about 70 days after the second vaccine dose, with a range of roughly 13 to 250 days. Three convalescent patients were sampled both early after vaccination (day 14) and late after vaccination (days 161 to 241). Overlapping spike peptide pools from SARS-CoV-2 and from the common cold coronaviruses HCoV-NL63, HCoV-OC43 and HCoV-229E were used as culture stimuli. Control cultures used a CEFX viral epitope pool as positive control, an HIV-1 Nef peptide pool as negative control, or no peptide. In around ten COVID-19 convalescent patients and several infection-naive healthy vaccine recipients, the spike-specific CD4+ TCR repertoire before mRNA vaccination was compared with the repertoire after mRNA vaccination.

Libraries were constructed by PCR. DNA from cultured CD4+ T cells was subjected to TCR sequencing with the Oncomine TCR Beta short-read assay at the Johns Hopkins FTIC core. The QIAamp micro DNA kit was used to extract genomic DNA from the cultured CD4+ T cells. Oncomine TCR Beta libraries from cultured CD4+ T cells were pooled using unique dual indexes and sequenced on an Illumina iSeq 100. As for the original processing: Non-productive sequences were removed, and CDR3s that did not start with C, did not end with F or W, or were shorter than 7 amino acids were discarded. Antigen-specific clonotypes were identified using the MANAFEST web application through comparison of peptide-stimulated wells with reference and other culture wells. To be called positive, a clone needed an FDR below 0.05, an odds ratio above 5, and a productive frequency above 0.1% in at least two of three replicate wells. Clonotypes that were significantly expanded in both SARS-CoV-2 spike wells and at least one common cold coronavirus spike condition were defined as cross-reactive. Levenshtein distances (stringdist) and unrooted phylogenetic trees (ape) in R version 3.6.1 were used to assess CDR3 homology. TCRdb took the public reads, trimmed them with fastp at Q25, ran MiXCR for clone calling and kept in-frame beta chains. Rows matching on CDR3 protein sequence are summarized as one entry with the most common DNA and genes. It is TCRdb's table, rather than the study itself, that gives the V and J calls and clone size. In all, the sample holds some 15,000 distinct CDR3 sequences, and approximately 45% of those were seen once. The ten biggest clones cover around 20% of the sample.

The intended sense of this specimen's time point label: late sampling 161 to 241 days after vaccination in a few convalescent patients. The treatment or condition label, as the study defines it: roughly ten-day PBMC culture with coronavirus spike peptide pools or control peptides (ViraFEST assay). The study used the ViraFEST assay, which expanded antigen-specific T cells with peptide pools and then identified expanded clonotypes by TCR sequencing. The convalescent patients' positive SARS-CoV-2 PCR tests were from March to December 2020, which was before the Alpha, Beta and Delta variants emerged in the United States. Each well held 2.1 million or so PBMCs cultured in IMDM containing about 5% human AB serum and approximately 10 IU/ml IL-2, with roughly 10 ug/ml peptide pools added. On days 3 and 7, half of the culture medium was replaced with fresh IL-2-containing medium. CD4+ T cells were isolated after roughly 9 days of culture through negative selection using the EasySep CD4+ T cell isolation kit. Ficoll-Paque Plus gradient centrifugation was used to isolate PBMCs from whole blood, and the isolated PBMCs were then either used fresh or cryopreserved at -140C. Culture conditions were generally each tested in triplicate wells.

Overall results and qualifications from the work: Only a relatively small number of convalescent patients were included in the study, and early timepoints following natural infection were not analyzed. The median number of SARS-CoV-2-reactive clonotypes rose from 20 to 25 after infection to roughly 38 after vaccination, but the change was not significant. Of the vaccine-specific clones in convalescent patients, 304 of 307, or nearly all, reacted only to SARS-CoV-2 spike and did not cross-react with common cold coronaviruses. Among convalescent patients, a median around 83% of the SARS-CoV-2-reactive clones seen after vaccination appeared only after vaccination, which suggests priming specific to the vaccine.

Recombination joined TRBV15 with TRBJ1-6, with 10 bases aligning to TRBD1. The sequences come from CD4+ T cells from blood, cultured in vitro, collected about 7 months after SARS-CoV-2 vaccination. This TCR was sampled from a human donor who had recovered from COVID-19. DNA sequence: TGTGCCACCAGCACCCGCCGGGACAGGGGATCACCCCTCCACTTT. Translated, it reads CATSTRRDRGSPLHF.